Shown below are 20 T cell receptor beta chains from a single sample sequenced in a study of tumor and adjacent non-tumor tissue in lung cancer. The library came from three nested PCR rounds adapted from ARM-PCR protocols. TCRdb re-called the multiplex PCR reads through MiXCR, storing one row per CDR3 protein. The table shows fewer than 90,000 distinct CDR3 sequences, with 76% occurring only once. No cell sorting was done before RNA was extracted from the tissue. More than 3 cm separated this lung sample from the edge of the tumor. Sequencing was carried out using distant non-tumor lung tissue. These TCRs come from a woman between 50 and 59 years old with non-small cell lung cancer.

In the case of this clonotype: Relative to the germline gene, one junction end is altered; a read error may explain this. This chain joins TRBV12-3 or TRBV12-4 and TRBJ2-5; 8 bases are shared with TRBD2. The CDR3 runs 17 residues. The CDR3 coding sequence is TGTGCTAGCAGTACTCGGACTAGCTGGAGGGCTTGGGAGACCCAGTACTTC. The encoded protein is CASSTRTSWRAWETQYF.

Turning to this clonotype: At one of its ends the junction is not consistent with the germline gene, which may arise from a read error. This chain connects TRBV6-2 or TRBV6-3 to TRBJ2-1; TRBD2 aligns across 7 bases. The CDR3 has 18 residues. The germline V gene encodes CDR1 MNHEY and CDR2 SVGEGT. CDR3 sequence reads: CASSYYRNGRESYNDQFF. The CDR3, as DNA: TGTGCCAGCAGTTACTACAGGAATGGGCGGGAGTCCTACAATGATCAGTTCTTC.

Note on this clonotype: Given the absence of the conserved phenylalanine or tryptophan at the CDR3 end, a read error is likely. The V gene is TRBV6-1, the J gene TRBJ2-3; 7 bases are a match to TRBD2. There are 11 residues in the CDR3. The trim removed 8 bases at V and 6 bases at J, leaving 2 bases unmatched. CDR1 is MNHNS, CDR2 SASEGT, per germline. DNA for the CDR3: TGTGCCAGCGGGCGGGAGGATACGCAGTATTAT. Translated, it gives CASGREDTQYY.

The chain links TRBV4-1 to TRBJ1-6; D remains ambiguous. Between the trimmed V and J ends, which lost 6 bases and 7 bases, there was a span of 13 bases. This CDR3 has 14 amino acids. The germline V gene encodes CDR1 MGHRA and CDR2 YSYEKL. The CDR3, as DNA: TGCGCCAGCAGGCCCGGGATAGGGAATTCACCCCTCCACTTT. It codes for CASRPGIGNSPLHF.

Worth noting for this clonotype: Sequence at one end of the junction differs from germline and may be a read error. The J gene is TRBJ1-5, the V gene TRBV12-3 or TRBV12-4, with no clear D. The CDR3 runs to 14 residues. This CDR3 reads CASSLREDNQSQHF. The CDR3 DNA follows: TGTGCTAGCAGTTTAAGGGAAGACAATCAGTCCCAGCATTTT.

This clonotype was observed a few times. The gene calls are TRBV29-1 and TRBJ2-1; D uncertain. CDR1 is SQVTM and CDR2 is ANQGSEA in the germline V gene. There are 14 residues in the CDR3. V lost 3 bases and J 7 bases, leaving 16 bases between the germline ends. The CDR3 region is CSVEGRQAENEQFF. The CDR3 coding sequence is TGCAGCGTTGAGGGCAGGCAGGCCGAAAATGAGCAGTTCTTC.

To note about this clonotype: Germline is not matched at one junction end, which may reflect a read error. V gene TRBV19 combines with J gene TRBJ1-1, with D uncertain. The germline V gene has CDR1 LNHDA and CDR2 SQIVND (reference sequence). The CDR3 contains 13 residues. The CDR3 region is CAGSPPLNTEAFF. The CDR3 DNA reads TGTGCCGGTAGTCCGCCTTTGAACACTGAAGCCTTCTTT.

As for this clonotype: A read error may produce the germline difference seen at one junction end. J is TRBJ2-5 and V is TRBV4-1; D remains unclear. Germline V gives CDR1 MGHRA, CDR2 YSYEKL. There are 15 residues in the CDR3. DNA of the CDR3: TGCGCCAGCAGCCGATTTGAGTTTAACCAAGAGACCCAGTATTTC. The encoded protein is CASSRFEFNQETQYF.

This clonotype was recorded only once. One junction end disagrees with the germline gene, perhaps due to a read error. The chain links TRBV7-2 to TRBJ2-7; tentatively, D is TRBD1 (6 bases). The CDR3 consists of 15 residues. Germline CDR1 reads SGHTA; CDR2 reads FQGNSA. The CDR3 bases are TGTGCCAGCAGCTTAGGCCAGGGGCACTCCTACGAGCAGTGCTTC. It specifies CASSLGQGHSYEQCF.

About this clonotype: One end of the junction fails to match germline, which may point to a read error. V is TRBV12-3 or TRBV12-4 and J is TRBJ2-5; 9 nucleotides align to TRBD2. The CDR3 has 17 residues. CDR3 sequence reads: CANSLFSVTSGFKTQYF. CDR3 nucleotide sequence: TGTGCCAACAGTTTATTTTCCGTTACTAGCGGGTTTAAGACCCAGTACTTC.

To note about this clonotype: Given the absence of the conserved phenylalanine or tryptophan at the CDR3 end, a read error is likely. The gene calls are TRBV11-2 and TRBJ2-3, with D hard to call. Near its end, the DNA agrees better with TRBJ1-5, so the J call may be wrong. CDR1 SGHAT and CDR2 FQNNGV come from the germline V gene. CDR3 length: 14 residues. The CDR3 region is CASRLRTGTDTQHL. Written as DNA, the CDR3 is TGTGCCAGCAGGTTAAGGACTGGCACAGATACGCAGCATTTG.

With respect to this clonotype: One junction end disagrees with the germline gene, perhaps due to a read error. This chain links TRBV11-2 with TRBJ2-7; D unresolved. Germline CDR1 is SGHAT and CDR2 is FQNNGV. The CDR3 is 14 residues long. CDR3 bases: TGTACCAGCAGCTTGGTTAGGCACAGCTACGAGCAGTACTTC. As protein: CTSSLVRHSYEQYF.

As for this clonotype: The junction does not match germline at one end; this may be a read error. The V and J genes are TRBV7-9 and TRBJ2-7, with D tentatively TRBD2 (6 bases). Per the germline V gene, CDR1 is SEHNR and CDR2 is FQNEAQ (reference sequence). The CDR3 contains 14 residues. The CDR3: CVSSPPGGSYEQYF. The CDR3 nucleotides are TGTGTCAGCAGCCCCCCCGGGGGTTCCTACGAGCAATACTTC.

In regard to this clonotype: One junction end disagrees with the germline gene, perhaps due to a read error. The rearrangement joins TRBV29-1 to TRBJ2-3; maybe TRBD2 (6 bases). CDR1 and CDR2 (germline): SQVTM, ANQGSEA. The CDR3 totals 15 residues. CDR3 sequence reads: CSIEYRERGTDTQYF. The CDR3 nucleotides read TGTAGCATTGAATACCGGGAGAGGGGCACAGATACGCAGTATTTT.

Worth noting for this clonotype: One end of the junction varies from germline; a read error may be responsible. The chain combines TRBV11-2 with TRBJ2-3; tentative D call: TRBD2 (6 bases). The CDR3 runs to 16 residues. CDR1 SGHAT and CDR2 FQNNGV come from the germline V gene. CDR3 in DNA: TGTGCTAGCAGCTTGTGGGGCCAGCTAGCGACGTACACGCAGTATTTT. Amino acids: CASSLWGQLATYTQYF.

The gene calls are TRBV6-1 and TRBJ1-1; 10 positions match TRBD1. Germline CDR1 and CDR2: MNHNS and SASEGT. With V trimmed by 5 bases and J by 7 bases, 16 bases remained unmatched. The CDR3 sequence is 17 residues long. The CDR3 nucleotides are TGTGCCAGCAGTCCTTATCCTGGACAGGGGGTGACGAGTGAAGCTTTCTTT. Its translation: CASSPYPGQGVTSEAFF.

Comment on this clonotype: A read error may produce the germline difference seen at one junction end. The J gene is TRBJ1-1, the V gene TRBV11-2; TRBD1 might be the D (5 bases). The V gene's germline CDR1 is SGHAT and CDR2 FQNNGV. The length of the CDR3 is 13 residues. The CDR3 is CTSSPQGNTEAFF. CDR3 in DNA: TGTACCAGCAGCCCCCAGGGTAACACTGAAGCTTTCTTT.

This clonotype was detected a few times. The chain employs TRBV7-2 and TRBJ2-1; D may be TRBD2 (5 bases). Germline CDR1 SGHTA, CDR2 FQGNSA. The CDR3 extends over 15 amino acids. The V gene lost 7 bases and the J gene lost 0 bases, with 13 bases spanning the gap. As DNA, the CDR3 is TGTGCCAGCACCGGAGGACTCAGCTCCTACAATGAGCAGTTCTTC. Protein product: CASTGGLSSYNEQFF.

The CDR3 loop is CVISHDRASTDTQYF. CDR3 bases: TGTGTCATCAGTCATGACAGGGCTAGCACAGATACGCAGTATTTT. The rearrangement links TRBV11-2 to TRBJ2-3; 7 bases fit TRBD1. The CDR3 runs 15 residues. Germline V gene sequence: CDR1 SGHAT, CDR2 FQNNGV.

Notes on this clonotype: An end of the junction differs from the germline gene, which may be a read error. The chain links TRBV4-2 to TRBJ1-5; D unclear. The CDR3 sequence is 15 residues long. Per germline, CDR1 LGHNA and CDR2 YNFKEQ. The CDR3 DNA is TGTGCCCGCAGCCAAGACCTCAATAGCAGTCAGCCCCAGCATTTT. This encodes CARSQDLNSSQPQHF.